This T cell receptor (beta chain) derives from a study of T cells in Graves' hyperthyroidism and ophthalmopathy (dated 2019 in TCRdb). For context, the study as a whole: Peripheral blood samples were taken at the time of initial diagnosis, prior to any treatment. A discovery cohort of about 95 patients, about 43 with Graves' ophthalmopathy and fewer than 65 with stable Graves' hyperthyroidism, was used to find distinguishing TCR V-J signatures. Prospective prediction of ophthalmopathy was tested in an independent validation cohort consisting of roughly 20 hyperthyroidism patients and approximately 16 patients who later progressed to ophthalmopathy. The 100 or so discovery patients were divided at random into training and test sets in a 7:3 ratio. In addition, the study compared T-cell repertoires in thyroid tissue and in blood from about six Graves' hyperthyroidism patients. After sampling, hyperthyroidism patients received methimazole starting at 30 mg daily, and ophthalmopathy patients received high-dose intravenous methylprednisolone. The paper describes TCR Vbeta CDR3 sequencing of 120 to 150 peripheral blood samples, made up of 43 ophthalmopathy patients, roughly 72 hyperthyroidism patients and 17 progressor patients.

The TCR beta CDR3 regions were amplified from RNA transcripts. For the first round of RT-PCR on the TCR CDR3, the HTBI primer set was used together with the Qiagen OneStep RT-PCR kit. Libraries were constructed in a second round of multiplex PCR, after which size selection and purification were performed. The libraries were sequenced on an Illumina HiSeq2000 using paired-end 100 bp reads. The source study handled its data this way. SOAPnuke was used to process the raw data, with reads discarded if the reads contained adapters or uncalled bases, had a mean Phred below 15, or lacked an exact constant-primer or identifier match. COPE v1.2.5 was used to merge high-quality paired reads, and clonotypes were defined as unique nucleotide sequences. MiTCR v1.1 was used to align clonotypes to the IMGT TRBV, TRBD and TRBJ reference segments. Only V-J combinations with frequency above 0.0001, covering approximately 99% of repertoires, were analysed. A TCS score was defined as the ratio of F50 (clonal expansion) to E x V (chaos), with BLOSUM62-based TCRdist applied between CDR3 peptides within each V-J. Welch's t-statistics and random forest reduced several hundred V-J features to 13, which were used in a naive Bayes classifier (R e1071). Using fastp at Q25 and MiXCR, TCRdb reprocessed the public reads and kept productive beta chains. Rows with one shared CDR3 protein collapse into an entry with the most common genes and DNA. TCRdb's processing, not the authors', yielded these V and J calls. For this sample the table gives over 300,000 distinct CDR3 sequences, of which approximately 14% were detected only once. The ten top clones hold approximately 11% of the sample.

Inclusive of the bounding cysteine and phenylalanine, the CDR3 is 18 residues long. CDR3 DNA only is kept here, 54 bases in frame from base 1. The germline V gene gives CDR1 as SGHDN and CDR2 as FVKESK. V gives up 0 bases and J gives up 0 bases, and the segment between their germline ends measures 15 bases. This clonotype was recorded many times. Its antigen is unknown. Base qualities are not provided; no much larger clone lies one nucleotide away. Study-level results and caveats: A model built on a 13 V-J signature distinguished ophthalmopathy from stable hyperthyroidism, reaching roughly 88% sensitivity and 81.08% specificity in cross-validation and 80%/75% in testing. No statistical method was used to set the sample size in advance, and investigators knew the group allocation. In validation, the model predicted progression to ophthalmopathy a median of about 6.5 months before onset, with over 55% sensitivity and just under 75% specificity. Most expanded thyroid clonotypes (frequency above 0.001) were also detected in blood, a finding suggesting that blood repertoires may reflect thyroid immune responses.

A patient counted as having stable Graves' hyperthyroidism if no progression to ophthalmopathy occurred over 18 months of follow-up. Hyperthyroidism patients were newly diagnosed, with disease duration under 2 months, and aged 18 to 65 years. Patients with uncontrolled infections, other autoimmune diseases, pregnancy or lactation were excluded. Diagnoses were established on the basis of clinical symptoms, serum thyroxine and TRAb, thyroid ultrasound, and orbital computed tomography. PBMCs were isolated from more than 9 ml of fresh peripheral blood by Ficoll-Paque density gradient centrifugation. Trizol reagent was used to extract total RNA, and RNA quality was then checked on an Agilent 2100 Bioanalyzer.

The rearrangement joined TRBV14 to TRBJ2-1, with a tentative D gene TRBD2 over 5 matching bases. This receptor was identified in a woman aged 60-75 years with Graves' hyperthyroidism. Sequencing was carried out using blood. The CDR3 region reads CASSQEGLASTSYNEQFF. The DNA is TGTGCCAGCAGCCAAGAAGGGTTAGCGAGCACCTCCTACAATGAGCAGTTCTTC.